These 24 T cell receptor beta chains share one sample of origin, sequenced in a study of patients and donors after allogeneic stem cell transplantation. Using its own MiXCR run on the RT-PCR reads, TCRdb lists one record per CDR3 protein. Here the sample spans around 200,000 distinct CDR3 sequences, about 38% being singletons. Sample: blood, either unsorted or a sorted T cell fraction (not recorded which). The receptors were sampled from a human donor who was either an allogeneic HSCT recipient or a stem cell or donor lymphocyte infusion donor (not recorded which). It is not recorded whose cells these are; they may come from a transplant donor.

This rearrangement joins TRBV29-1 to TRBJ2-3; D is uncertain. V lost 4 bases and J 2 bases, leaving 10 bases between the germline ends. This CDR3 is 13 amino acids long. Germline values: CDR1 SQVTM, CDR2 ANQGSEA. The DNA of the CDR3 is TGCAGCGTTGGGGGAAAACTCACAGATACGCAGTATTTT. Translation: CSVGGKLTDTQYF.

The chain links TRBV4-1 to TRBJ1-5; D gene unclear. Trimming took 4 bases from V and 0 from J, leaving 16 bases between them. CDR1 MGHRA and CDR2 YSYEKL come from the germline V gene. CDR3 length: 17 residues. This CDR3 reads CASSLHPSGDSNQPQHF. The CDR3 DNA is TGCGCCAGCAGCCTCCACCCCAGCGGGGATAGCAATCAGCCCCAGCATTTT.

This clonotype occurred once. This chain connects TRBV7-9 to TRBJ2-2; no clear D gene. Germline V gene sequence: CDR1 SEHNR, CDR2 FQNEAQ (reference sequence). V lost 5 bases, J lost 4 bases, and 17 bases lay in between. CDR3 size: 16 residues. Here the CDR3 reads CASSHGQGLVTGELFF. CDR3 in DNA: TGTGCCAGCAGCCACGGCCAAGGCTTGGTCACCGGGGAGCTGTTTTTT.

V is TRBV11-2 and J is TRBJ1-6; D is perhaps TRBD1 (5 bases). V dropped 5 bases and J dropped 10 bases, with 15 bases sitting between them. CDR1 is SGHAT, CDR2 FQNNGV, per germline. The CDR3 contains 14 residues. The CDR3 here is CASSPGQPGSPLHF. The CDR3 coding sequence is TGTGCCAGCAGCCCCGGACAACCCGGCTCACCCCTCCACTTT.

This chain links TRBV5-1 with TRBJ1-4; D may be TRBD1 (6 bases). From germline, CDR1 is SGHRS and CDR2 YFSETQ. The CDR3 is made up of 15 amino acids. Deletions cut 2 bases from V and 4 bases from J, with 12 bases between. In nucleotides, the CDR3 is TGCGCCAGCAGCTTAGTAGGACAGCTTAATGAAAAACTGTTTTTT. Protein: CASSLVGQLNEKLFF. Variable domain in full (rest from reference TRBV5-1 and TRBJ1-4): KAGVTQTPRYLIKTRGQQVTLSCSPISGHRSVSWYQQTPGQGLQFLFEYFSETQRNKGNFPGRFSGRQFSNSRSEMNVSTLELGDSALYLCASSLVGQLNEKLFFGSGTQLSVL.

The CDR3 here is CASPRDRENTGELFF. CDR3 DNA sequence: TGCGCCAGCCCCAGGGACAGGGAAAACACCGGGGAGCTGTTTTTT. The V gene is TRBV4-3, the J gene TRBJ2-2, with 9 nucleotides matching TRBD1. The CDR3 length is 15 residues. CDR1 LGHNA and CDR2 YSLEER come from the germline V gene. V lost 8 bases to trimming and J lost 2 bases; unmatched junction nucleotides: 6.

This clonotype was seen ten or more times. This chain uses TRBV29-1 with TRBJ1-2; a weak D match, TRBD1 (5 bases). Trimming shortened V by 3 bases and J by 8 bases, and 13 bases separated the two germline ends. The CDR3 is made up of 12 amino acids. CDR1 is SQVTM, CDR2 ANQGSEA, per germline. For the CDR3, the DNA is TGCAGCGTTGATCGGGTGGGGCGCGGCTACACCTTC. It translates to CSVDRVGRGYTF.

The J gene is TRBJ2-4, the V gene TRBV4-2; D not certain. Germline lookup yields CDR1 LGHNA and CDR2 YNFKEQ. CDR3 length equals 17 residues. The V and J ends lost 4 bases and 2 bases respectively, with 18 bases between them. The CDR3 is CASSPEEFSVTKNIQYF. The DNA for the CDR3 is TGTGCCAGCAGCCCCGAAGAGTTTTCAGTAACCAAAAACATTCAGTACTTC.

In its sample, this clonotype was seen once. The V and J genes are TRBV6-2 or TRBV6-3 and TRBJ2-5; no reliable D call. This CDR3 comprises 11 residues. V shed 2 bases and J shed 5 bases, with 3 bases lying between them. Germline V gives CDR1 MNHEY, CDR2 SVGEGT. For the CDR3, the DNA is TGTGCCAGCAGTTACCCGGAGACCCAGTACTTC. This gives the protein CASSYPETQYF.

The chain couples TRBV2 to TRBJ2-7; tentatively, D is TRBD1 (5 bases). This CDR3 is 17 amino acids long. The V gene's germline CDR1 is SNHLY and CDR2 FYNNEI. The ends were cut back, 0 bases at V and 3 bases at J, with 18 bases in the middle. The CDR3 DNA reads as TGTGCCAGCAGTGAAGCCCTAAAAGGGGCTTGGAGCTACGAGCAGTACTTC. It specifies CASSEALKGAWSYEQYF.

The rearrangement uses TRBV10-3 and TRBJ2-7; 7 bases map to TRBD2. The V gene end was trimmed by 8 bases and the J gene end by 6 bases; junction bases not matched to a gene: 10. In germline, CDR1 is ENHRY, CDR2 SYGVKD. The length of the CDR3 is 13 residues. In DNA, the CDR3 is TGTGCCATCTCCACCCGGGAGGAGGGCGAGCAGTACTTC. Protein product: CAISTREEGEQYF.

This clonotype was recorded a few times. The chain uses TRBV15 and TRBJ1-5; no firm D call. Germline V gene lookup returns CDR1 LNHNV and CDR2 YYDKDF (reference sequence). Trimming left V 8 bases short and J 0 bases short, with 11 bases between. The CDR3 covers 14 residues. CDR3 nucleotide sequence: TGTGCCACCCTTCCCTCATATAGCAATCAGCCCCAGCATTTT. Encoded protein: CATLPSYSNQPQHF.

This clonotype was counted a few times. The V gene is TRBV29-1, the J gene TRBJ2-7; no firm D call. The CDR3 contains 13 residues. The germline V gene encodes CDR1 SQVTM and CDR2 ANQGSEA. Trimming pared 4 bases from V and 2 bases from J, leaving 12 bases between. The CDR3 protein is CSVAQLFAYEQYF. The CDR3 coding sequence is TGCAGCGTTGCACAGCTTTTTGCCTACGAGCAGTACTTC.

The chain is built from TRBV28 and TRBJ2-5; maybe TRBD2 (6 bases). CDR1 and CDR2 (germline): MDHEN, SYDVKM. This CDR3 contains 14 residues. The V gene lost 2 bases and the J gene lost 0 bases, with 7 bases spanning the gap. The CDR3 here is CASSLRDYQETQYF. CDR3 DNA: TGTGCCAGCAGTTTACGGGACTACCAAGAGACCCAGTACTTC. Variable domain in full (rest from reference TRBV28 and TRBJ2-5): DVKVTQSSRYLVKRTGEKVFLECVQDMDHENMFWYRQDPGLGLRLIYFSYDVKMKEKGDIPEGYSVSREKKERFSLILESASTNQTSMYLCASSLRDYQETQYFGPGTRLLVL.

In this sample, this clonotype turned up a few times. The rearrangement uses TRBV7-6 and TRBJ1-2; tentatively, D is TRBD1 (5 bases). V lost 5 bases and J 4 bases, leaving 14 bases between the germline ends. The CDR3 runs to 14 residues. The germline gives CDR1 SGHVS, CDR2 FNYEAQ. The CDR3 sequence is CASSPEAGFYGYTF. Written as DNA, the CDR3 is TGTGCCAGCAGCCCCGAGGCAGGGTTCTATGGCTACACCTTC.

In its sample, this clonotype was seen many times. V gene TRBV24-1 combines with J gene TRBJ2-1, with 8 nucleotides matching TRBD2. Germline CDR1 KGHDR, CDR2 SFDVKD. The CDR3 totals 17 residues. V was pared by 4 bases and J by 7 bases, with 14 bases of the junction left unmatched. The CDR3 protein is CATSEPRTSLTENEQFF. Here the CDR3 DNA reads TGTGCCACCAGTGAACCCCGGACTAGCCTAACCGAAAATGAGCAGTTCTTC.

This clonotype was counted between two and nine times. V and J are TRBV5-1 and TRBJ2-2, with 9 bases matching TRBD1. Germline V gene lookup returns CDR1 SGHRS and CDR2 YFSETQ. The ends lost 0 bases at V and 3 bases at J; junction bases unmatched: 6. The CDR3 sequence is 17 residues long. In nucleotides, the CDR3 is TGCGCCAGCAGCTTGGGCACAGGGGGCGCGGACACCGGGGAGCTGTTTTTT. This gives the protein CASSLGTGGADTGELFF.

The V call is TRBV18, the J call TRBJ2-7; weak D call: TRBD1 (6 bases). Between the trimmed V and J ends, which lost 3 bases and 2 bases, there was a span of 14 bases. Germline V gene lookup returns CDR1 KGHSH and CDR2 LQKENI. The length of the CDR3 is 15 residues. The CDR3 loop is CASSPARDTAYEQYF. The CDR3 nucleotides read TGTGCCAGCTCACCGGCCCGGGACACTGCCTACGAGCAGTACTTC.

CDR3 protein: CASTPSGSNEQYF. CDR3 nucleotides: TGTGCCAGCACCCCCTCGGGAAGCAACGAGCAGTACTTC. The V gene is TRBV12-3 or TRBV12-4, the J gene TRBJ2-7; TRBD2 might be the D (5 bases). This CDR3 spans 13 amino acids. With 7 bases removed from V and 5 bases from J, the gap between germline ends came to 15 bases.

V and J are TRBV20-1 and TRBJ2-2; possible D gene TRBD2, 5 bases. Trimming took 6 bases from V and 7 from J, leaving 9 bases between them. This CDR3 spans 11 amino acids. Looked up from germline, CDR1 is DFQATT and CDR2 is SNEGSKA (reference sequence). The CDR3 protein is CSASGGGELFF. The CDR3, as DNA: TGCAGTGCGTCTGGAGGCGGGGAGCTGTTTTTT.

CDR3 loop: CASTTEYMNTEAFF. For the CDR3, the DNA is TGCGCCAGCACCACGGAATACATGAACACTGAAGCTTTCTTT. The rearrangement uses TRBV5-1 and TRBJ1-1; D not resolved. Trimming shortened V by 6 bases and J by 0 bases, and 12 bases separated the two germline ends. Germline assignment: CDR1 SGHRS and CDR2 YFSETQ. CDR3 length: 14 residues. Complete variable domain (other parts from reference TRBV5-1 and TRBJ1-1): KAGVTQTPRYLIKTRGQQVTLSCSPISGHRSVSWYQQTPGQGLQFLFEYFSETQRNKGNFPGRFSGRQFSNSRSEMNVSTLELGDSALYLCASTTEYMNTEAFFGQGTRLTVV.

The chain combines TRBV5-1 with TRBJ1-1; no clear D gene. The CDR3 has 14 amino acids. The V gene lost 0 bases and the J gene lost 5 bases, with 11 bases spanning the gap. Germline V gene data show CDR1 as SGHRS and CDR2 as YFSETQ. The CDR3 protein is CASSLGWSETEAFF. In nucleotides, the CDR3 is TGCGCCAGCAGCTTGGGATGGTCGGAGACTGAAGCTTTCTTT.

The chain recombines TRBV6-1 with TRBJ2-7; perhaps TRBD2 as D (5 bases). Trimming shortened V by 3 bases and J by 3 bases, and 12 bases separated the two germline ends. The CDR3 runs 14 residues. CDR1 and CDR2 from the germline V gene are MNHNS and SASEGT. CDR3 sequence reads: CASSERALLYEQYF. CDR3 DNA sequence: TGTGCCAGCAGTGAGAGGGCTCTACTCTACGAGCAGTACTTC.

This clonotype was seen only a few times. The V gene is TRBV10-3, the J gene TRBJ1-2; TRBD1 aligns across 8 bases. Trimming took 2 bases from V and 5 from J; bases not matched to a gene: 7. Germline V gives CDR1 ENHRY, CDR2 SYGVKD. This CDR3 comprises 15 residues. This chain's CDR3 is CAISETGQGYYGYTF. CDR3 sequence (DNA): TGTGCCATCAGTGAGACAGGACAGGGTTATTATGGCTACACCTTC.